The next 16 T cell receptor beta chains were all read from a single sample in a study of blood T cell repertoires in COVID-19 (dated by TCRdb to 2018 to 2021). Libraries were constructed by the immunoSEQ multiplex PCR assay. TCRdb obtained this table from immuneACCESS and retained in-frame rearrangements with V and J assigned. These tables miss some clones; where compared with another copy, unresolved V genes account for less than half of the shortfall, and the remainder is unexplained. This sample has about 280,000 clones in its table, and roughly 85% of those were observed once. The ten largest account for about 5% of the sample. Sequencing was carried out using PBMCs or T cells enriched from blood (not recorded which). These receptors all stem from a man between 35 and 55 years old who had been exposed to COVID-19.

The gene calls are TRBV6-5 and TRBJ2-3; 11 bases agree with TRBD2. The CDR3 extends over 15 amino acids. Germline V CDR1 and CDR2: MNHEY, SVGAGI. The ends lost 6 bases at V and 6 bases at J; junction bases unmatched: 8. The CDR3 sequence is CASSLLAGAGDTQYF. In DNA, the CDR3 is TGTGCCAGCAGCCTACTAGCGGGAGCGGGGGATACGCAGTATTTT.

The chain carries TRBV6-5 and TRBJ1-2, with D unclear. The germline gives CDR1 MNHEY, CDR2 SVGAGI. The germline V and J ends were trimmed by 7 bases and 5 bases, with 14 bases remaining between them. CDR3 size: 13 residues. The CDR3 reads CASTPNSLYGYTF. CDR3 bases: TGTGCCAGCACCCCCAATAGCCTGTATGGCTACACCTTC.

This chain joins TRBV6-6 and TRBJ1-2; D is possibly TRBD1 (5 bases). The CDR3 contains 18 residues. V lost 5 bases and J 5 bases, leaving 27 bases between the germline ends. Germline CDR1 reads MNHNY; CDR2 reads SVGAGI (reference sequence). The CDR3 nucleotides read TGTGCCAGCAGTCCCCGGGGGTCGGCAGGTGAGGGCAGATATGGCTACACCTTC. Amino acids: CASSPRGSAGEGRYGYTF.

This clone was seen once. The chain is built from TRBV12-3 or TRBV12-4 and TRBJ2-1; the D gene is possibly TRBD2 (5 bases). The CDR3 has 12 residues. Trimming removed 7 bases from V and 9 bases from J, with 13 bases in between. CDR3 region: CASTLRRGEQFF. CDR3 nucleotides: TGTGCCAGCACCCTGCGCCGGGGTGAGCAGTTCTTC.

The genes are TRBV3-1 (or the pseudogene TRBV3-2) and TRBJ2-1; 9 nucleotides match TRBD1. Per the germline V gene, CDR1 is LGHDT and CDR2 is YNNKEL (reference sequence). V dropped 4 bases and J dropped 6; count of bases not matched to a gene: 7. The length of the CDR3 is 15 residues. For the CDR3, the DNA is TGTGCCAGCAGCCCCGGGACAGGGCCGTTCAATGAGCAGTTCTTC. Its protein product is CASSPGTGPFNEQFF.

The V call is TRBV14, the J call TRBJ1-2; D possibly corresponds to TRBD1 (6 bases). The germline V and J ends were trimmed by 0 bases and 7 bases, with 12 bases remaining between them. Germline V gene sequence: CDR1 SGHDN, CDR2 FVKESK. The CDR3 has 14 amino acids. CDR3 in amino acids: CASSQDRGAGGYTF. The CDR3 region has the DNA TGTGCCAGCAGCCAAGACCGGGGGGCGGGTGGCTACACCTTC.

The rearrangement links TRBV11-2 to TRBJ1-2; no clear D gene. V lost 5 bases to trimming and J lost 0 bases, with 4 bases between them. The CDR3 covers 12 residues. Germline lookup yields CDR1 SGHAT and CDR2 FQNNGV. The CDR3 DNA reads as TGTGCCAGCAGCCAGGCTAACTATGGCTACACCTTC. Protein sequence: CASSQANYGYTF.

This clone was detected only a few times. The genes are TRBV19 and TRBJ2-1, with 10 nucleotides matching TRBD2. From germline, CDR1 is LNHDA and CDR2 SQIVND (reference sequence). The CDR3 is made up of 14 amino acids. V lost 4 bases and J lost 14; bases outside the gene matches: 11. CDR3 nucleotides: TGTGCCAGTAGTAATCCTAGCGGGAGTAGTGTAGAGTTCTTC. Protein product: CASSNPSGSSVEFF.

This chain joins TRBV5-1 and TRBJ2-7; TRBD1 is a possible D gene (6 bases). V gave up 4 bases and J gave up 2 bases, with 13 bases separating them. CDR1 is SGHRS, CDR2 YFSETQ, per germline. CDR3 size: 14 residues. CDR3 DNA: TGCGCCAGCAGCCCCGGGACATCTGCCTACGAGCAGTACTTC. As protein: CASSPGTSAYEQYF.

This chain links TRBV28 with TRBJ2-2, with a tentative D call TRBD1 (5 bases). Deletions cut 4 bases from V and 0 bases from J, with 12 bases between. CDR3 size: 16 residues. Germline-derived CDR1 and CDR2 are MDHEN and SYDVKM. The CDR3 sequence: CASSSTAHPNTGELFF. The CDR3 DNA reads TGTGCCAGCAGTTCGACAGCTCATCCGAACACCGGGGAGCTGTTTTTT.

This clone appeared many times. The chain recombines TRBV7-9 with TRBJ2-7; 11 nucleotides align to TRBD2. Germline V gene data show CDR1 as SEHNR and CDR2 as FQNEAQ (reference sequence). J gave up 4 bases and V 2 bases, and 4 bases lay outside the gene matches. The CDR3 length is 15 residues. CDR3 nucleotide sequence: TGTGCCAGCAGCTTATTTAGCGGGAGGGAATACGAGCAGTACTTC. Protein: CASSLFSGREYEQYF.

The genes are TRBV6-1 and TRBJ2-7, with a possible D match to TRBD2 (5 bases). The CDR3 has 18 residues. Trimming stripped 2 bases from V and 3 bases from J, with 23 bases between. Germline CDR1 is MNHNS and CDR2 is SASEGT. CDR3: CASSERVSEGAWSYEQYF. In DNA, the CDR3 is TGTGCCAGCAGTGAAAGGGTTTCTGAGGGCGCATGGAGCTACGAGCAGTACTTC.

The chain recombines TRBV19 with TRBJ2-3; 7 nucleotides line up with TRBD2. The V gene end was trimmed by 8 bases and the J gene end by 2 bases; junction bases not matched to a gene: 7. Germline V gene lookup returns CDR1 LNHDA and CDR2 SQIVND (reference sequence). The length of the CDR3 is 14 residues. In DNA form, the CDR3 reads TGTGCCAGTTTGCCGGGACTATCCACAGATACGCAGTATTTT. Translating gives CASLPGLSTDTQYF.

The chain carries TRBV30 and TRBJ1-1; no clear D. Germline CDR1 is GTSNPN and CDR2 is SVGIG (reference sequence). This CDR3 comprises 13 residues. V gave up 7 bases and J gave up 0 bases, with 12 bases separating them. The CDR3 DNA reads TGTGCCTCGGAAATAGACATGAACACTGAAGCTTTCTTT. Amino acids: CASEIDMNTEAFF. The variable domain in full, completed from reference TRBV30 and TRBJ1-1, reads SQTIHQWPATLVQPVGSPLSLECTVEGTSNPNLYWYRQAAGRGLQLLFYSVGIGQISSEVPQNLSASRPQDRQFILSSKKLLLSDSGFYLCASEIDMNTEAFFGQGTRLTVV.

This clone has a single count. V usage is TRBV4-1 and J usage is TRBJ2-1, with D possibly TRBD2 on 6 matching bases. V dropped 8 bases and J dropped 5 bases, with 16 bases sitting between them. The CDR3 sequence is 14 residues long. Germline V gives CDR1 MGHRA, CDR2 YSYEKL. The CDR3 loop is CASSGGNGNNEQFF. The CDR3 bases are TGCGCCAGCTCGGGCGGGAACGGGAACAATGAGCAGTTCTTC.

This chain connects TRBV19 to TRBJ2-7; 7 bases align to TRBD2. The CDR3 has 18 amino acids. Germline V gives CDR1 LNHDA, CDR2 SQIVND (reference sequence). After removal of 0 bases from V and 0 bases from J, the junction contained 11 bases not matched to a gene. DNA for the CDR3: TGTGCCAGTAGTATAGATCTATTTAGGCGGGAGAGCTCCTACGAGCAGTACTTC. Protein product: CASSIDLFRRESSYEQYF.